A selection of T cell receptor beta chains follows, all from one sample in a study of blood T cell repertoires in COVID-19. Some clones are missing from TCRdb's copy, which holds only in-frame ones; the method was immunoSEQ multiplex PCR. The sample includes about 270,000 clones, roughly 88% of them seen just once. The material sequenced was PBMCs or T cells enriched from blood (not recorded which). These TCRs come from a woman aged 30 to 39 who had recovered from COVID-19. CDR3s include the opening cysteine and the closing phenylalanine or tryptophan. Each record gives: J gene, D gene, V gene, clone size, CDR3 DNA, CDR3 protein. D genes are given only for firm matches. Some rows have no size entry. The others give once, few or many, or a class for an expanded clone.

>TRBJ1-5|.|TRBV27|.
TGTGCCAGCAGTCTTGGGGCGATCAATCAGCCCCAGCATTTT
CASSLGAINQPQHF
>TRBJ2-7|.|TRBV9|once
TGTGCCAGCAGCGTAGAGGGGGGGAGCTCCTACGAGCAGTACTTC
CASSVEGGSSYEQYF
>TRBJ2-3|TRBD2|TRBV5-1|.
TGCGCCAGCAGCTACAATTCTCTAGCGGCTCCCACAGATACGCAGTATTTT
CASSYNSLAAPTDTQYF
>TRBJ1-6|TRBD1|TRBV6-6|.
TGTGCCAGCAGTCAGGGACAGCGTAGCTCCTATAATTCACCCCTCCACTTT
CASSQGQRSSYNSPLHF
>TRBJ1-5|TRBD1|TRBV10-1|.
TGCGCCAGCAGAGCCGACAGGGGTAATCAGCCCCAGCATTTT
CASRADRGNQPQHF
>TRBJ1-1|.|TRBV11-3|.
TGTGCCAGCAGCTTAGGTATTTGGAATAGGGGAGCTTTCTTT
CASSLGIWNRGAFF
>TRBJ1-5|TRBD1|TRBV3-1/TRBV3-2|.
TGTGCCAGCAGCCAACAGACAGGGCGTCACCAGCCCCAGCATTTT
CASSQQTGRHQPQHF
>TRBJ2-7|TRBD2|TRBV6-2/TRBV6-3|.
TGTGCCAGCAGTGGGCTCACTAGCGGGAGATTTCTCCACGAGCAGTACTTC
CASSGLTSGRFLHEQYF
>TRBJ2-7|TRBD1|TRBV7-6|few
TGTGCCAGCAGCTTAATGGGACAGGGGTTGTACGAGCAGTACTTC
CASSLMGQGLYEQYF
>TRBJ2-3|TRBD1|TRBV5-1|.
TGCGCCAGCAGCTTGGGACAGGGAAGTTATAGCACAGATACGCAGTATTTT
CASSLGQGSYSTDTQYF
>TRBJ2-7|TRBD1|TRBV27|.
TGTGCCAGCAGCCCCCCGGACAGGGATAACGAGCAGTACTTC
CASSPPDRDNEQYF
>TRBJ1-5|TRBD1|TRBV19|.
TGTGCCAGTATGGACAGGGGTGTGAGCAATCAGCCCCAGCATTTT
CASMDRGVSNQPQHF
>TRBJ1-1|.|TRBV24-1|.
TGTGCCACCGCCCTGGAGGGAGGAGACACTGAAGCTTTCTTT
CATALEGGDTEAFF
>TRBJ1-4|.|TRBV5-8|.
TGTGCCAGCAGCTTGGGGGCAGCCCCTCCGCTTGGGGAAAAACTGTTTTTT
CASSLGAAPPLGEKLFF
>TRBJ2-7|.|TRBV11-2|.
TGTGCCAGCAGCTCCCTCCGGCAGGGCTACGAGCAGTACTTC
CASSSLRQGYEQYF
>TRBJ2-1|.|TRBV4-1|.
TGCGCCAGCAGCCAAGAGCTTAGCCAATGGGTTGAGCAGTTCTTC
CASSQELSQWVEQFF
>TRBJ1-2|.|TRBV14|.
TGTGCCAGCAGCCAAGTTATCTCCCTCGGGTATGGCTACACCTTC
CASSQVISLGYGYTF
>TRBJ1-2|.|TRBV9|.
TGTGCCAGCTGGATCGGGGAGCATGGCTACACCTTC
CASWIGEHGYTF
>TRBJ1-1|TRBD1|TRBV4-1|.
TGCGCCAGCAGCAGGACAGGGGGATCGACTGAAGCTTTCTTT
CASSRTGGSTEAFF
>TRBJ1-4|TRBD1|TRBV11-2|.
TGTGCCAGCAGCCGCCGGACAGGGGGGGAAAAACTGTTTTTT
CASSRRTGGEKLFF
>TRBJ1-1|.|TRBV27|.
TGTGCCAGCAGTCTTAGACAGTCAAATCCCCCCACTGAAGCTTTCTTT
CASSLRQSNPPTEAFF
>TRBJ2-1|.|TRBV28|once
TGTGCCAGCAGCACCCCCCCGGTTGTGCAGTTCTTC
CASSTPPVVQFF
>TRBJ1-1|.|TRBV5-6|.
TGTGCCAGCAGCTTCGGGTCGTTCATGAACACTGAAGCTTTCTTT
CASSFGSFMNTEAFF
>TRBJ2-3|.|TRBV28|.
TGTGCCAGCAGTTCAACCCTAGCGAGGCCTACGCAGTATTTT
CASSSTLARPTQYF
>TRBJ2-5|.|TRBV6-4|.
TGTGCCAGGCTGGAAGAGCGGCCCCACCGGGTGACCCAGTACTTC
CARLEERPHRVTQYF
>TRBJ2-7|.|TRBV7-9|.
TGTGCCAGCAGCACGCCTCACAAGGGACACGGCTACGAGCAGTACTTC
CASSTPHKGHGYEQYF
>TRBJ2-1|TRBD1|TRBV2|.
TGTGCCAGCAGTGTCCGACAGGGGGAGCAGTTCTTC
CASSVRQGEQFF
>TRBJ2-4|TRBD1|TRBV24-1|.
TGTGCCACCAGTGATTTCCGCACAGGGGACGGTCAGTACTTC
CATSDFRTGDGQYF
>TRBJ1-6|.|TRBV7-2|once
TGTGCCAGCAGCTTATTTCAGGGCAGTGGATTTACACCTAATTCACCCCTCCACTTT
CASSLFQGSGFTPNSPLHF
>TRBJ2-5|.|TRBV9|.
TGTGCCAGCAGCGTAGAACCGGGGCAGGGGGAGACCCAGTACTTC
CASSVEPGQGETQYF
>TRBJ2-7|.|TRBV7-2|.
TGTGCCAGCAGCTTAGCCAGGCGGGGGCCGCATTACGAGCAGTACTTC
CASSLARRGPHYEQYF
>TRBJ1-2|TRBD1|TRBV28|.
TGTGCCAGCAGTGCCTGGACAGGGTCTACCTCCTCTTATGGCTACACCTTC
CASSAWTGSTSSYGYTF
>TRBJ2-7|TRBD1|TRBV7-6|.
TGTGCCAGCAGCTTAGAACTGGGGCGGTCAGGGGGCGAGCAGTACTTC
CASSLELGRSGGEQYF
>TRBJ2-5|TRBD1|TRBV28|.
TGTGCCAGCAGTTCAACAACCGGGACAGGGGCGGATGAGACCCAGTACTTC
CASSSTTGTGADETQYF
>TRBJ1-1|.|TRBV9|.
TGTGCCAGCAGCCCCTCGTGGGACTTATCGGCTGAAGCTTTCTTT
CASSPSWDLSAEAFF